The clone carrying this TCR beta chain was observed a handful of times. Its matching antigen is unknown. TCRdb passed the 5' RACE reads through MiXCR, listing each CDR3 protein once. Among 55,000 to 75,000 distinct CDR3 sequences listed, roughly 13% were seen once. This sample was included in a study of neurological immune-mediated disorders. Findings of the study overall: The most TCR clonal expansion was seen in HTLV-1-associated myelopathy, whereas the least was seen in multiple sclerosis, below the level in healthy controls.

The time point was: longitudinal time-point 1 (baseline). Source material was 2 million unsorted PBMCs, stored at -80 °C in RNAlater. This CDR3 is 15 amino acids long. Trimming removed 3 bases from V and 5 bases from J, with 13 bases in between. The chain couples TRBV12-3 or TRBV12-4 to TRBJ1-4, with D perhaps TRBD1 (5 bases). The sequencing input was PBMCs. The origin of this receptor is a female donor with HTLV-1-associated myelopathy (HAM/TSP). The DNA for the CDR3 is TGTGCCAGCAGTTTTTTGGGGACGCGGAATGAAAAACTGTTTTTT. Residues: CASSFLGTRNEKLFF.